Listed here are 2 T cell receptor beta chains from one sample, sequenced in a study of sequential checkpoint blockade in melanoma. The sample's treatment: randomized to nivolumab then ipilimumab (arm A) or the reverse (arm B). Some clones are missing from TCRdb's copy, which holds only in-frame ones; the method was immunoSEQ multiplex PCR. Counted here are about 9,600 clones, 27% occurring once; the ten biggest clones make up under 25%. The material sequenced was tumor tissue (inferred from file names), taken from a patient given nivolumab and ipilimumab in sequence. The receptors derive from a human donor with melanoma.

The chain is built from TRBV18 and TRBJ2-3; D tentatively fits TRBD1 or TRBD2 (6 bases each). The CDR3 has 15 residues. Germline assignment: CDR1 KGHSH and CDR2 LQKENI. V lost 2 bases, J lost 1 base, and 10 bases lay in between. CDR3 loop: CASSPIGGRTDTQYF. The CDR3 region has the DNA TGTGCCAGCTCACCAATTGGGGGGCGCACAGATACGCAGTATTTT.

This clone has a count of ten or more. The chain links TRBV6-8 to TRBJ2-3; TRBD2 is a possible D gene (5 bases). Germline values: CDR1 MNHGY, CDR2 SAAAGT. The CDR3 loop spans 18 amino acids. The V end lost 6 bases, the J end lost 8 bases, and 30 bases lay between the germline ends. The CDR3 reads CASSLGPPGFSRVSTQYF. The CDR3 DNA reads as TGTGCCAGCAGCCTAGGACCCCCGGGGTTCTCTAGGGTCTCTACGCAGTATTTT.